The T cell receptor beta chain under discussion was sequenced for a study of blood T cell repertoires in COVID-19 (dated by TCRdb to 2020 to 2022). General notes on the study: Collaborator samples came from the United States, Italy and Spain and covered acute and convalescent phases of COVID-19. The material from the prospective study consisted of cDNA or gDNA derived from T cells, B-cell-depleted T cells, or PBMCs. Subjects who had been exposed to COVID-19, were actively infected with it, or had recovered from it provided the deeply sampled blood TCRbeta repertoires that made up the dataset. The repertoires were made available in a free public database intended to serve as a resource for research on the immune response to SARS-CoV-2. The samples were drawn from the first 160 participants of the ongoing ImmuneRACE study and from under 1,500 subjects provided by 6 global collaborators. A de-identified subject ID, COVID-19 status, age in years and sex were almost always included in the sample metadata. Where available, HLA class I and class II types were obtained from metadata supplied by the sample provider rather than from assay-based typing.

Including cysteine and phenylalanine, the CDR3 has 14 amino acids. Solely the CDR3 DNA is kept, with 42 bases framed from the first base. The germline V gene sets CDR1 to SGHTA and CDR2 to FQGNSA. At the junction V is shortened by 4 bases and J by 4 bases, with 13 bases in between. Collaborating institutions collected whole blood in K2EDTA tubes following their own protocols. For TCRbeta analysis, collaborators shipped samples as frozen whole blood, isolated PBMCs, or DNA extracted from either of those sample types. TCRbeta CDR3 regions were amplified from genomic DNA using the immunoSEQ Assay, a bias-controlled multiplex PCR. On the authors' methods: The number of nucleated cells in each sample was estimated by amplification of reference gene primers within the assay. To quantify the absolute abundance of each unique TCRbeta CDR3 rearrangement, sequence reads were collapsed and filtered. For each sample, productive Simpson clonality was calculated by taking the square root of Simpson's diversity index across productive rearrangements. TCRdb provides this immuneACCESS table in a form limited to in-frame rearrangements. Some clones are lacking; in checked studies, under half of them reflect an unresolved V gene, and why the rest are absent is not known. The D gene and trimming were derived from the DNA, and the V and J assignments and clone size from that table. Here the sample has about 200,000 clones; roughly nine tenths occur a single time. The ten most abundant clones make up about 2.2% of the sample.

Points on this clone: Its antigen is unknown. No per-base quality is available; no much larger clone lies one base away.

General findings and caveats noted by the study authors: Clinical and demographic metadata were provided uncurated, with the amount varying by source and participant.

The sequencing sample was made of peripheral blood. The source is a woman aged 45 to 65 with acute or convalescent COVID-19. The chain uses TRBV7-2 and TRBJ1-1, with the D gene not clear enough to name. The sequenced DNA is TGTGCCAGCAGCTCACGACGGCCAGGCACTGAAGCTTTCTTT. This sequence encodes CASSSRRPGTEAFF.